The 31 T cell receptor beta chains below were found in one sample sequenced in a study of CD8+CD57+ T cells in acquired aplastic anemia listed by TCRdb under 2018. The sequencer was an Illumina HiSeq 2000. Genomic DNA served as template for TCR beta VDJ combination and CDR3 sequence profiling. Clones were called with MiXCR by TCRdb after fastp trimmed the public reads at Q25, and only in-frame beta chains were retained. For every CDR3 protein sequence, its rows merge into one entry that carries the most common genes and DNA. The sample data list roughly 260,000 distinct CDR3 sequences, and around 45% of these were observed just once. The ten largest clones capture 7.8% of the sample. The patients picked for sequencing were ones in whom flow cytometry had shown an expansion of CD8+CD57+ cells. The sequenced material came from sorted CD4+, CD8+, or CD8+CD57+ T cells (not recorded which) from PBMCs. The source of these receptors is a human donor with aplastic anemia.

Notes on this clonotype: A clone one base away is much larger, so this may be a read error. J is TRBJ1-1 and V is TRBV4-1, with unresolved D. Germline V gene data show CDR1 as MGHRA and CDR2 as YSYEKL. V was cut by 4 bases and J by 2 bases, with 11 bases left in between. The CDR3 totals 14 residues. In DNA form, the CDR3 reads TGCGCCAGCAGCCCTAACCTAGATAACACTGAAGCTTTCTTT. Translation: CASSPNLDNTEAFF.

The sample holds a few counts of this clonotype. The chain joins TRBV28 to TRBJ1-6; TRBD1 is a possible D gene (5 bases). Deletions cut 1 base from V and 6 bases from J, with 13 bases between. The CDR3 is 16 residues long. Per germline, CDR1 MDHEN and CDR2 SYDVKM. The CDR3 nucleotides read TGTGCCAGCAGTTTATCCCTTTGGGGGAGTAATTCACCCCTCCACTTT. Translated, it gives CASSLSLWGSNSPLHF.

This sequence joins TRBV4-1 and TRBJ2-1; TRBD2 aligns across 7 bases. CDR1 is MGHRA, CDR2 YSYEKL, per germline. The CDR3 extends over 16 amino acids. Trimming cost V 0 bases and J 10 bases; bases outside gene matches: 12. This CDR3 reads CASSQDWLADSYEQFF. CDR3 in DNA: TGCGCCAGCAGCCAAGATTGGCTAGCGGACTCCTACGAGCAGTTCTTC.

The genes are TRBV7-9 and TRBJ2-7; 10 bases fit TRBD1. The V gene end was trimmed by 5 bases and the J gene end by 7 bases; junction bases not matched to a gene: 11. The CDR3 is 15 amino acids. Germline CDR1 is SEHNR and CDR2 is FQNEAQ (reference sequence). The CDR3 DNA follows: TGTGCCAGCAGCCCAACTTCGGGACAGGGGAAAGAGCAGTACTTC. It encodes CASSPTSGQGKEQYF. Drawing the rest from reference TRBV7-9 and TRBJ2-7, the complete variable domain is DTGVSQNPRHKITKRGQNVTFRCDPISEHNRLYWYRQTLGQGPEFLTYFQNEAQLEKSRLLSDRFSAERPKGSFSTLEIQRTEQGDSAMYLCASSPTSGQGKEQYFGPGTRLTVT.

A word on this clonotype: An end of the junction does not agree with germline; a read error may underlie this. V and J are TRBV12-3 or TRBV12-4 and TRBJ1-5; maybe TRBD1 (6 bases). This CDR3 has 14 amino acids. CDR3 in amino acids: CAGSPEGEGQPQHF. In DNA, the CDR3 is TGTGCCGGCAGCCCCGAGGGGGAAGGGCAGCCCCAGCATTTT.

This clonotype showed up many times. The gene calls are TRBV7-9 and TRBJ1-2; maybe TRBD1 (5 bases). Trimming took off 6 bases at V and 8 bases at J, with 13 bases between the two ends. Germline V gene sequence: CDR1 SEHNR, CDR2 FQNEAQ (reference sequence). CDR3 size: 12 residues. The CDR3 sequence is CASRGQGEGYTF. The CDR3 DNA sequence: TGTGCCAGCAGGGGCCAGGGAGAAGGCTACACCTTC. Full variable domain (missing parts from reference TRBV7-9 and TRBJ1-2): DTGVSQNPRHKITKRGQNVTFRCDPISEHNRLYWYRQTLGQGPEFLTYFQNEAQLEKSRLLSDRFSAERPKGSFSTLEIQRTEQGDSAMYLCASRGQGEGYTFGSGTRLTVV.

This clonotype was seen repeatedly, ten times or more. V gene TRBV29-1 combines with J gene TRBJ2-7, with D possibly being TRBD2 (5 bases). The CDR3 contains 13 residues. The germline CDR1 and CDR2 sequences are SQVTM and ANQGSEA. With 3 bases removed from V and 1 base from J, the gap between germline ends came to 10 bases. In DNA form, the CDR3 reads TGCAGCGTTGAGGTGGGCGGGTCCTACGAGCAGTACTTC. Translation: CSVEVGGSYEQYF.

Ten or more counts support this clonotype. This rearrangement joins TRBV27 to TRBJ1-1, with D possibly TRBD1 on 5 matching bases. The V end was cut by 4 bases, the J end by 3 bases, with 9 bases between. CDR1 and CDR2 from the germline V gene are MNHEY and SMNVEV (reference sequence). The CDR3 covers 13 residues. CDR3 in amino acids: CASSSRQYTEAFF. Here the CDR3 DNA reads TGTGCCAGCAGTTCAAGACAGTACACTGAAGCTTTCTTT.

The J gene is TRBJ2-2, the V gene TRBV20-1; the D is unclear. Germline V gene lookup returns CDR1 DFQATT and CDR2 SNEGSKA (reference sequence). There are 17 residues in the CDR3. The ends were cut back, 3 bases at V and 5 bases at J, with 22 bases in the middle. As DNA, the CDR3 is TGCAGTGCTAGGAGTTCTGAGGATTCCTGGGGTACCGGGGAGCTGTTTTTT. Translating gives CSARSSEDSWGTGELFF.

The chain couples TRBV9 to TRBJ2-7; D is uncertain. The CDR3 length is 14 residues. The germline V and J ends were trimmed by 3 bases and 0 bases, with 10 bases remaining between them. Looked up from germline, CDR1 is SGDLS and CDR2 is YYNGEE. As DNA, the CDR3 is TGTGCCAGCAGCGGAGAGATGAGCTCCTACGAGCAGTACTTC. Its translation: CASSGEMSSYEQYF.

In its sample, this clonotype was seen many times. The V and J genes are TRBV30 and TRBJ1-1; the D is unclear. V was cut by 0 bases and J by 1 base, with 6 bases left in between. The germline V gene has CDR1 GTSNPN and CDR2 SVGIG (reference sequence). The length of the CDR3 is 13 residues. This CDR3 reads CAWSVGGNTEAFF. CDR3 coding DNA: TGTGCCTGGAGTGTAGGCGGGAACACTGAAGCTTTCTTT.

This clonotype appeared a few times. The chain recombines TRBV15 with TRBJ1-1, with TRBD1 matching 9 bases. This CDR3 comprises 15 residues. Germline V CDR1 and CDR2: LNHNV, YYDKDF (reference sequence). V trimming: 3 bases; J trimming: 4 bases; junction bases outside the gene matches: 6. The CDR3 DNA reads as TGTGCCACCAGCAGGGGGACAGGGACTCTCACTGAAGCTTTCTTT. It yields the protein CATSRGTGTLTEAFF.

As concerns this clonotype: A much larger clone differs by one base, so this may be a read error. As the CDR3 is not closed by the conserved phenylalanine or tryptophan, this likely results from a read error. J is TRBJ1-5 and V is TRBV7-8; the D gene is possibly TRBD1 (5 bases). V lost 2 bases and J 6 bases, leaving 17 bases between the germline ends. The germline V gene encodes CDR1 SGHVS and CDR2 FQNEAQ. The CDR3 runs 16 residues. The CDR3 reads CASSLNRGSSVQPQHS. Written as DNA, the CDR3 is TGTGCCAGCAGCTTAAACCGGGGCAGTAGTGTTCAGCCCCAGCATTCT.

This clonotype was found a few times. V is TRBV11-1 and J is TRBJ2-5; no clear D. The CDR3 loop spans 10 amino acids. The ends were cut back, 4 bases at V and 7 bases at J, with 4 bases in the middle. The germline V gene has CDR1 SGHAT and CDR2 FQDESV (reference sequence). The CDR3 DNA reads TGTGCCAGCAGCTCTGGGACCCAGTACTTC. This encodes CASSSGTQYF.

The chain uses TRBV29-1 and TRBJ1-5; D is uncertain. The V and J ends lost 6 bases and 4 bases respectively, with 10 bases between them. The length of the CDR3 is 12 residues. Germline CDR1 and CDR2: SQVTM and ANQGSEA. CDR3 nucleotides: TGCAGCGTGGGTGTCGGAAATCAGCCCCAGCATTTT. Its protein product is CSVGVGNQPQHF.

This chain connects TRBV30 to TRBJ2-7; 9 bases are a match to TRBD1. Germline CDR1 is GTSNPN and CDR2 is SVGIG (reference sequence). V lost 3 bases to trimming and J lost 5 bases; unmatched junction nucleotides: 8. This CDR3 contains 14 residues. CDR3 residues: CAWSTGQGKNEQYF. DNA for the CDR3: TGTGCCTGGAGCACAGGACAGGGGAAGAACGAGCAGTACTTC.

CDR3 DNA: TGTGCCAGCAGCTTAGGGCGCACCTTC. It yields the protein CASSLGRTF. This rearrangement joins TRBV7-2 to TRBJ1-2; D gene ambiguous. Trimming removed 1 base from V and 13 bases from J, with 4 bases in between. Germline assignment: CDR1 SGHTA and CDR2 FQGNSA. CDR3 length: 9 residues.

Of note for this clonotype: This may be a read error: a much more frequent sequence differs by one nucleotide. V and J are TRBV5-6 and TRBJ1-2; D is ambiguous. CDR1 SGHDT and CDR2 YYEEEE come from the germline V gene. The CDR3 is 14 residues long. The CDR3 bases are TGTGCCAGCAGCTTGGGGGAACTAAACTATGGCTACGCCTTC. Residues: CASSLGELNYGYAF.

At least ten counts were recorded for this clonotype. The chain is built from TRBV4-2 and TRBJ2-7; D may be TRBD1 (6 bases). Germline V CDR1 and CDR2: LGHNA, YNFKEQ. Trimming stripped 0 bases from V and 3 bases from J, with 9 bases between. The CDR3 consists of 14 residues. The CDR3 coding sequence is TGTGCCAGCAGCCAAGATGGGGACAACTACGAGCAGTACTTC. Its protein product is CASSQDGDNYEQYF.

Only one count was recorded for this clonotype. The chain is built from TRBV4-1 and TRBJ2-5; 8 bases are shared with TRBD1. Germline lookup yields CDR1 MGHRA and CDR2 YSYEKL. With 1 base clipped from V and 5 bases from J, the junction kept 3 bases outside the gene matches. This CDR3 is built from 14 residues. CDR3 nucleotide sequence: TGCGCCAGCAGCCAAGGGACAGGGTCGGAGACCCAGTACTTC. This gives the protein CASSQGTGSETQYF.

This clonotype occurred a few times. This could be a read error, since a much larger clone is one nucleotide away. V and J are TRBV2 and TRBJ2-1; 11 bases line up with TRBD2. The CDR3 runs 14 residues. The germline V gene has CDR1 SNHLY and CDR2 FYNNEI. V lost 6 bases to trimming and J lost 3 bases; unmatched junction nucleotides: 1. CDR3 residues: CASRGTSGYNEQFF. DNA for the CDR3: TGTGCCAGCAGAGGGACTAGCGGCTACAATGAGCAGTTCTTC.

V gene TRBV5-4 combines with J gene TRBJ2-3; TRBD2 matches 9 bases. The CDR3 contains 18 residues. CDR1 is SGHNT, CDR2 YYREEE, per germline (reference sequence). After removal of 4 bases from V and 0 bases from J, the junction contained 12 bases not matched to a gene. CDR3 DNA sequence: TGTGCCAGCAGCCTTACCCGCGGGGGGGCAACCAGCACAGATACGCAGTATTTT. Translation gives CASSLTRGGATSTDTQYF. Combining the CDR3 with reference TRBV5-4 and TRBJ2-3 gives the whole variable domain ETGVTQSPTHLIKTRGQQVTLRCSSQSGHNTVSWYQQALGQGPQFIFQYYREEENGRGNFPPRFSGLQFPNYSSELNVNALELDDSALYLCASSLTRGGATSTDTQYFGPGTRLTVL.

Notes on this clonotype: A much larger clone is a single base away; this may be a read error. The J gene is TRBJ2-3, the V gene TRBV4-1, with 8 nucleotides matching TRBD1. The germline gives CDR1 MGHRA, CDR2 YSYEKL. This CDR3 is built from 16 residues. V lost 3 bases to trimming and J lost 5 bases; unmatched junction nucleotides: 10. The CDR3 DNA sequence: TGCGCCAGCAGCCACGGACAGGGACTTTGGGAAGATACGCAGTATTTT. Translating it yields CASSHGQGLWEDTQYF.

This rearrangement joins TRBV3-1 to TRBJ2-3, with 8 bases aligning to TRBD2. The CDR3 is made up of 17 amino acids. Germline values: CDR1 LGHDT, CDR2 YNNKEL (reference sequence). Trimming cost V 3 bases and J 1 base; bases outside gene matches: 9. The CDR3 region has the DNA TGTGCCAGCAGCCACGGGATGGGACTAGACGGCACAGATACGCAGTATTTT. This gives the protein CASSHGMGLDGTDTQYF.

V is TRBV5-5 and J is TRBJ2-1, with 8 bases fitting TRBD1. Germline-derived CDR1 and CDR2 are SGHKS and YYEKEE (reference sequence). The CDR3 length is 15 residues. J was trimmed by 7 bases and V by 6 bases; bases with no gene match: 12. DNA for the CDR3: TGTGCCAGCATTTGGGCAGGGGGCTTTGAGAATGAGCAGTTCTTC. This encodes CASIWAGGFENEQFF.

The sample holds many counts of this clonotype. The chain is built from TRBV5-1 and TRBJ1-6; 7 nucleotides line up with TRBD1. J was trimmed by 7 bases and V by 4 bases; bases with no gene match: 8. CDR3 length: 15 amino acids. Germline values: CDR1 SGHRS, CDR2 YFSETQ. CDR3 sequence: CASSTMTGLNSPLHF. The DNA for the CDR3 is TGCGCCAGCAGCACAATGACAGGGTTAAATTCACCCCTCCACTTT. The whole variable domain, remainder taken from reference TRBV5-1 and TRBJ1-6, is KAGVTQTPRYLIKTRGQQVTLSCSPISGHRSVSWYQQTPGQGLQFLFEYFSETQRNKGNFPGRFSGRQFSNSRSEMNVSTLELGDSALYLCASSTMTGLNSPLHFGNGTRLTVT.

At least ten counts were recorded for this clonotype. This chain links TRBV5-4 with TRBJ2-3; TRBD2 agrees at 8 bases. Germline assignment: CDR1 SGHNT and CDR2 YYREEE (reference sequence). The CDR3 loop spans 15 amino acids. Trimming at V came to 2 bases and at J to 4 bases, leaving 6 bases not matched to a gene. CDR3 residues: CASSFGTRFSDTQYF. The CDR3 region has the DNA TGTGCCAGCAGCTTCGGGACTAGATTTTCAGATACGCAGTATTTT.

This clonotype showed up many times. This chain links TRBV9 with TRBJ1-2, with 11 bases fitting TRBD1. The junction had 11 bases not matched to a gene; V was cut back by 3 bases and J by 7 bases. The germline V gene has CDR1 SGDLS and CDR2 YYNGEE. This CDR3 spans 16 amino acids. The CDR3 spells CASSEREDRGQGGYTF. The CDR3, as DNA: TGTGCCAGCAGCGAGAGGGAGGACAGGGGGCAGGGTGGCTACACCTTC.

At least ten counts were recorded for this clonotype. The rearrangement joins TRBV5-6 to TRBJ2-1, with 9 bases fitting TRBD1. V shed 2 bases, J shed 6 bases, and the junction held 12 bases outside the gene matches. Looked up from germline, CDR1 is SGHDT and CDR2 is YYEEEE. The CDR3 has 17 residues. CDR3: CASSLRPGQGKINEQFF. The CDR3 nucleotides read TGTGCCAGCAGCTTACGGCCGGGACAGGGAAAGATCAATGAGCAGTTCTTC.

The chain employs TRBV7-6 and TRBJ2-7; D unresolved. The CDR3 totals 13 residues. Germline V gene lookup returns CDR1 SGHVS and CDR2 FNYEAQ. V was cut by 2 bases and J by 6 bases, with 11 bases left in between. The CDR3 DNA reads TGTGCCAGCAGCTTATCGACAACCGGCGAGCAGTACTTC. This codes for CASSLSTTGEQYF.

On this clonotype itself: A much larger clonotype is one base distant, so this may be a read error. The chain links TRBV6-6 to TRBJ2-1; D not certain. Germline V gene sequence: CDR1 MNHNY, CDR2 SVGAGI (reference sequence). The CDR3 extends over 13 amino acids. The V end lost 2 bases, the J end lost 10 bases, and 12 bases lay between the germline ends. The CDR3 here is CASSYALLVEQFF. The CDR3 DNA is TGTGCCAGCAGTTACGCTCTTTTGGTCGAGCAGTTCTTC.